This TCR beta chain was found in a study of blood T cell repertoires in COVID-19. About the study: Samples of COVID-19 (acute and convalescent) were obtained from the United States, Italy and Spain. Sample material is recorded as cDNA or gDNA derived from T cells, B-cell-depleted T cells, or PBMCs.

This clone has a handful of counts. The germline V gene encodes CDR1 SGHDT and CDR2 YYEEEE. V was clipped by 2 bases and J by 1 base, with 9 bases between them. The CDR3 consists of 14 residues. In the original workflow: Researchers report that nucleated cell counts were estimated from reference gene primer amplification. Some clones are missing from TCRdb's copy, which holds only in-frame ones; the method was immunoSEQ multiplex PCR. V and J calls and clone size come straight from that table; D and trimming were deduced from the DNA. The sample has over 100,000 clones, roughly 80% seen once; the top ten hold less than 8%.

V usage is TRBV5-6 and J usage is TRBJ1-2; D is unresolved. The TCR sequence derives from a man between 65 and 85 years old with acute or convalescent COVID-19. Material for sequencing was peripheral blood. CDR3 nucleotides: TGTGCCAGCAGCTTTGGCCAGAATAACTATGGCTACACCTTC. Its translation: CASSFGQNNYGYTF.